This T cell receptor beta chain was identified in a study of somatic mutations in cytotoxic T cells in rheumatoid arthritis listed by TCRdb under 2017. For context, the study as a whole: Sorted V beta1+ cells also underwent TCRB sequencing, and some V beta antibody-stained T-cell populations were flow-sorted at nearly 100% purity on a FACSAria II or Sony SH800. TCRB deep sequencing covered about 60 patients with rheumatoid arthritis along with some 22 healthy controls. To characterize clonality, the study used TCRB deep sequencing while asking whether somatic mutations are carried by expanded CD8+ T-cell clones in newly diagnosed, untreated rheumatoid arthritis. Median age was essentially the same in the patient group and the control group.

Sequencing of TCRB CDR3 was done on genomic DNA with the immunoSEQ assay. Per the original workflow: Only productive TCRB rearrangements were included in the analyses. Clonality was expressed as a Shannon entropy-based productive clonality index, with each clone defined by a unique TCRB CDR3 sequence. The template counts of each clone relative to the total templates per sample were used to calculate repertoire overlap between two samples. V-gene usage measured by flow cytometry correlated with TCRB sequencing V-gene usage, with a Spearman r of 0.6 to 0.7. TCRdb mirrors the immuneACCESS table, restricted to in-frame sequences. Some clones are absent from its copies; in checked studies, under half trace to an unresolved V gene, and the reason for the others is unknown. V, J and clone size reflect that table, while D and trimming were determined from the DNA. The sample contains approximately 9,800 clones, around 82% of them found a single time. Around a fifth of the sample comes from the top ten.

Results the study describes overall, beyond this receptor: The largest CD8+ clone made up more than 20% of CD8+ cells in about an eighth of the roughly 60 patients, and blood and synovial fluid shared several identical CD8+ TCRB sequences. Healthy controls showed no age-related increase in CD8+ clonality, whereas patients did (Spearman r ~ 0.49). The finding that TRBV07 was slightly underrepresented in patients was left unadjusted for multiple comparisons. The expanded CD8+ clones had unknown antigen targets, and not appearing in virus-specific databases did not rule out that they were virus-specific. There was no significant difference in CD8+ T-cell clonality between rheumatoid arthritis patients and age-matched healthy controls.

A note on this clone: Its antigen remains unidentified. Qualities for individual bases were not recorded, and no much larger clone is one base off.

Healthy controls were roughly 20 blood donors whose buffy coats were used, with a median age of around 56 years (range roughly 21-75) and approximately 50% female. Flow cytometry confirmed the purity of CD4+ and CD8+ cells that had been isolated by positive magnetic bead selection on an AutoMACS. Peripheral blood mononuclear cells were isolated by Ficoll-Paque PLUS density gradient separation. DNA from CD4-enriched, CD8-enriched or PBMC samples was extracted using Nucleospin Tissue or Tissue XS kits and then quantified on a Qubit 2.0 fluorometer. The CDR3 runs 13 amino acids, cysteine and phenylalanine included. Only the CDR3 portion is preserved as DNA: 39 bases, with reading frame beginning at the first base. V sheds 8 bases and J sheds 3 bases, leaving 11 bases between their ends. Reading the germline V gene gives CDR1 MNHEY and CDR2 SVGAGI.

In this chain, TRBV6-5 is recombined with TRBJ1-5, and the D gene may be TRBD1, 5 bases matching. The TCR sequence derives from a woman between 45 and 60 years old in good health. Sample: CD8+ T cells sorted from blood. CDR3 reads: CASSGRVNQPQHF. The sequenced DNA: TGTGCCAGCTCGGGCAGGGTCAATCAGCCCCAGCATTTT.